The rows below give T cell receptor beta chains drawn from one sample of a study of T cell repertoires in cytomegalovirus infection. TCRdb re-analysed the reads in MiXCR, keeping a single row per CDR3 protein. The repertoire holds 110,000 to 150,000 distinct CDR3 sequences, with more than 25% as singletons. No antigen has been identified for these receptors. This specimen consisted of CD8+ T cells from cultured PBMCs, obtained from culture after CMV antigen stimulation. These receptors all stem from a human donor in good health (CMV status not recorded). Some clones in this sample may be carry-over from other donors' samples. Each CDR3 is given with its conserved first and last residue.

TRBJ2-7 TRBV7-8 CASAGGVSYEQYF
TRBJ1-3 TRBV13 CASSFGDISGNTIYF
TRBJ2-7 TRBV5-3 CARSEPGTGTPVYDEQYF
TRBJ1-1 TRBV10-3 CAISPGTPNTEAFF
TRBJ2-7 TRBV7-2 CASSLVGGGASYEQYF
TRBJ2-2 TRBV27 CASSAYTGELFF
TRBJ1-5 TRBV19 CASSPNVRQPQHF
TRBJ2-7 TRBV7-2 CASSSRTGVFYEQYF
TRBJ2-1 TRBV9 CASSSSLAGGLYNEQFF
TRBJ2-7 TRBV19 CASSRDRTREQYF
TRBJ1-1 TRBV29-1 CSVDQGGWGTEAFF
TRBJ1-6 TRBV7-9 CASSPDRVSSYNSPLHF
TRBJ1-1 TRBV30 CAWSGGSAEAFF
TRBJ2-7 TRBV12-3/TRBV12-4 CASSFSLAGAGGSYEQYF
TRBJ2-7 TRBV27 CASSPLQGAPYEQYF
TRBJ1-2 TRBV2 CARLKRVDGNGYTF
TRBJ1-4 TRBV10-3 CAISEDGQSLNEKLFF
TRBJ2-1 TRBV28 CASRGGGGTPVYNEQFF
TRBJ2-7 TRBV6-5 CASSYSGGRGKNTYEQYF
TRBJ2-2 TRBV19 CASSIGVGRATGELFF
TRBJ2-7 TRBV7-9 CASSESLGSPAWYF
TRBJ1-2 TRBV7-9 CASSLAQANYGYTF
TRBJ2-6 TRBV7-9 CASSLAPGQGSVLTF
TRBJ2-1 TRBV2 CASRRGGGEQFF
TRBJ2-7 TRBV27 CASSLNQVSYEQYF
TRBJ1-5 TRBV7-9 CASSHGPNQPQHF
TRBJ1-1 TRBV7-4 CASRTYGFEAFF
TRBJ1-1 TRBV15 CATTPTGGPFSTEAFF
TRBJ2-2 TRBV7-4 CASTPGQGAGELFF
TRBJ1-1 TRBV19 CASSILTDHTEAFF
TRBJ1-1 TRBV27 CVSSGQSTEAFF
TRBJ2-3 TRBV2 CASSESALYEQYF
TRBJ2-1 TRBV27 CASRTSAGGSYNEQFF
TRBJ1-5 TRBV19 CASRWGRSNQPQHF
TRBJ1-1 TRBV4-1 CASSRTEGAATEAFF
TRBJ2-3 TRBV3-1 CASSRLAGDHTDTQYF
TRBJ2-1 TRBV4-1 CASSPQLLNNEQFF
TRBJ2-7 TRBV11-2 CASSLGGLATYEQYF
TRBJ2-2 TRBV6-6 CAAGGGELFF
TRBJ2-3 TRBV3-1 CASSQEGTSGGADTQYF
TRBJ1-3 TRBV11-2 CASSFGAISGSSGNTIYF
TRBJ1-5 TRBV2 CASSASGVSNQPQHF
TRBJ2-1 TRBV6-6 CASRDPGVPRSYNEQFF
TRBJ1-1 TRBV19 CASSTGTTTTEAFF
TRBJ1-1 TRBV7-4 CASSPMDRLEAFF
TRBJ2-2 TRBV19 CASSIFERRGENTGELFF
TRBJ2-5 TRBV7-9 CASSLRIETQYF
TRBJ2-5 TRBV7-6 CASSLGALGIETQYF
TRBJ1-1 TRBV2 CASSEAERPTEAFF